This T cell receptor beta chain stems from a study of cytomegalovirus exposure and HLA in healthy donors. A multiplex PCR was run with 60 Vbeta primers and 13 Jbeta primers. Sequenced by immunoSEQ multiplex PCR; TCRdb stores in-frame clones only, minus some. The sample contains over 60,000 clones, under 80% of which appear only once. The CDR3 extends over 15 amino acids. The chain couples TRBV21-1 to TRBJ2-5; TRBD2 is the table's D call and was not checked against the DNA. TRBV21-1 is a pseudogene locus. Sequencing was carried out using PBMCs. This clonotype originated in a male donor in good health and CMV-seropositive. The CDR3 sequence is CASRKEDLHGETQYF. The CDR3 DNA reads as TGTGCCAGCAGAAAAGAAGACTTACACGGGGAGACCCAGTACTTC.